This T cell receptor (beta chain) was profiled in a study of response to subunit inactivated influenza vaccine. About this clonotype: Its antigen is not known.

Study-level results: There was a suggestion from the authors that each seasonal influenza vaccination recruits few new T cells.

CDR1 and CDR2 from the germline V gene are SGHAT and FQNNGV. The CDR3 spans 16 residues. Trimming removed 2 bases at V and 4 bases at J, with 15 bases between. In TCRdb, the RT-PCR reads were re-called with MiXCR into one record per CDR3 protein. The sample has about 520,000 distinct CDR3 sequences; roughly 27% are singletons. The clonotype was recovered from a man between 50 and 59 years old who received an inactivated influenza vaccine. The sequences come from CD4+ T cells sorted from PBMCs, collected more than 4 days after vaccination. The rearrangement links TRBV11-2 to TRBJ2-1, with D possibly being TRBD2 (5 bases). The CDR3 is CASSLIRRTSYNEQFF. In DNA, the CDR3 is TGTGCCAGCAGCTTAATCCGCCGGACTTCTTACAATGAGCAGTTCTTC. The complete variable domain, with remaining parts taken from reference TRBV11-2 and TRBJ2-1, reads EAGVAQSPRYKIIEKRQSVAFWCNPISGHATLYWYQQILGQGPKLLIQFQNNGVVDDSQLPKDRFSAERLKGVDSTLKIQPAKLEDSAVYLCASSLIRRTSYNEQFFGPGTRLTVL.